Listed below are T cell receptor beta chains from one sample, sequenced in a study of T-cell reconstitution after alpha-beta-depleted transplantation in children. Each CDR3 protein is one row after TCRdb ran MiXCR on the PCR reads. The table lists fewer than 550,000 distinct CDR3 sequences, around 15% of them singletons. Here the sequenced sample was PBMCs, mostly from graft donor cells, taken 360 days after TCRalphabeta/CD19-depleted stem cell transplant. These receptors were collected from a boy younger than two who had a stem cell transplant for Wiskott-Aldrich syndrome, so the T cells may come from the graft donor. The conserved cysteine and the conserved F or W are not part of the CDR3 here. Each record gives: J gene, V gene, CDR3 protein.

J gene: TRBJ1-2; V gene: TRBV2; CDR3 protein: ASSDYRAGGNYGYT
J gene: TRBJ2-5; V gene: TRBV2; CDR3 protein: ASTFSNSGQETQY
J gene: TRBJ2-7; V gene: TRBV12-3/TRBV12-4; CDR3 protein: ASSLAGAGWIRDEQY
J gene: TRBJ2-1; V gene: TRBV11-2; CDR3 protein: ASSSPSAGHLPYNEQF
J gene: TRBJ2-3; V gene: TRBV15; CDR3 protein: ATSRHRVADTQY
J gene: TRBJ2-3; V gene: TRBV20-1; CDR3 protein: SVELYTDTQY
J gene: TRBJ2-5; V gene: TRBV11-2; CDR3 protein: ASSSLRGRAIFAQY
J gene: TRBJ1-2; V gene: TRBV4-3; CDR3 protein: ASSHLLHYGYT
J gene: TRBJ2-2; V gene: TRBV29-1; CDR3 protein: SVGAYTGELF
J gene: TRBJ2-2; V gene: TRBV5-1; CDR3 protein: ASSLAREQSGELF
J gene: TRBJ2-1; V gene: TRBV10-3; CDR3 protein: AIALIHGNNEQF
J gene: TRBJ2-3; V gene: TRBV5-6; CDR3 protein: ASSTTLAADTQY
J gene: TRBJ2-7; V gene: TRBV10-3; CDR3 protein: AINPADRAYYEQY
J gene: TRBJ1-4; V gene: TRBV12-3/TRBV12-4; CDR3 protein: ASSFRQGSEKLF
J gene: TRBJ1-5; V gene: TRBV5-8; CDR3 protein: PSSLQGPNQPQH
J gene: TRBJ1-2; V gene: TRBV12-3/TRBV12-4; CDR3 protein: AGSFPLAYGYT
J gene: TRBJ2-4; V gene: TRBV11-1; CDR3 protein: ASSLPGTPLAKNIQY
J gene: TRBJ1-6; V gene: TRBV27; CDR3 protein: ASWDRGGPPNSPLH
J gene: TRBJ2-3; V gene: TRBV10-3; CDR3 protein: AISEGAANTQY
J gene: TRBJ2-3; V gene: TRBV6-5; CDR3 protein: ASHGASKGSTDTQY